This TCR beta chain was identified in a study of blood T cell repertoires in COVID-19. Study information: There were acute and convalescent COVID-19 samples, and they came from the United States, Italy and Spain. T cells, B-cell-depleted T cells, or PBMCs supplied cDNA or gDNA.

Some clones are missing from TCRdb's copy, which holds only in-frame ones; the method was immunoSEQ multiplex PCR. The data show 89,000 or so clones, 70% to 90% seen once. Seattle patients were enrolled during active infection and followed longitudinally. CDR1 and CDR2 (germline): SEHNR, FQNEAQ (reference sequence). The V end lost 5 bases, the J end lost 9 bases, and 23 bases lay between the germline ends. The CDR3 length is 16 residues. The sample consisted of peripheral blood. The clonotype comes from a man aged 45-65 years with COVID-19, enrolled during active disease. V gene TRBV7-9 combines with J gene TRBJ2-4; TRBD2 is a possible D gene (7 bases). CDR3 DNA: TGTGCCAGCAGCCTAACTTTGGTGGGGGGGCCTGGCATTCAGTACTTC. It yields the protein CASSLTLVGGPGIQYF.